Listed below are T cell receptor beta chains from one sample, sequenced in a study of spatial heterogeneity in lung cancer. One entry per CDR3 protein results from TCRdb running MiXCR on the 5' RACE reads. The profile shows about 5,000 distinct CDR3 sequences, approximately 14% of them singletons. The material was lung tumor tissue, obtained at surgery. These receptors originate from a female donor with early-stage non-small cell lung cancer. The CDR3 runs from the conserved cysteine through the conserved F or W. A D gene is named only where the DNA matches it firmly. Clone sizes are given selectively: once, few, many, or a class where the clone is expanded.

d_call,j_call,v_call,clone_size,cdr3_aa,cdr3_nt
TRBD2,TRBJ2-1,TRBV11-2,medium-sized,CASRAGGRNEQFF,TGTGCCAGCAGAGCGGGGGGGCGGAATGAGCAGTTCTTC
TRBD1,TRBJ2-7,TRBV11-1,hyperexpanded,CASSLPRGLGEQYF,TGTGCCAGCAGCCTTCCGAGGGGGCTGGGCGAGCAGTACTTC
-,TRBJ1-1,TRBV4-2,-,CASSQLDTEAFF,TGTGCCAGCAGCCAGTTGGACACTGAAGCTTTCTTT
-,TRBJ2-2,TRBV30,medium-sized,CAWNTGLGTGELFF,TGTGCCTGGAATACCGGCCTGGGGACCGGGGAGCTGTTTTTT
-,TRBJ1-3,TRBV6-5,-,CASSRDRVLNTIYF,TGTGCCAGCAGCCGGGACCGGGTTCTAAACACCATATATTTT
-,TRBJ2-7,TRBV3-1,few,CASSQGRGAAYEQYF,TGTGCCAGCAGCCAAGGACGGGGGGCCGCCTACGAGCAGTACTTC
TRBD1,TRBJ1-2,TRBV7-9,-,CASSFDREECTF,TGTGCCAGCAGCTTCGACAGGGAGGAGTGCACCTTC
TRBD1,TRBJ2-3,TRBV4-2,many,CASSQDPPGQGAKDTQYF,TGTGCCAGCAGCCAAGACCCTCCGGGACAGGGGGCAAAAGATACGCAGTATTTT
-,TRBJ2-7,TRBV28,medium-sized,CASSSEPSRGYYEQYF,TGTGCCAGCAGCTCAGAGCCATCGAGGGGGTACTACGAGCAGTACTTC
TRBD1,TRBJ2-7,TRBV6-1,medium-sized,CASSRDRGDEQYF,TGTGCCAGCAGTCGGGACAGGGGTGACGAGCAGTACTTC
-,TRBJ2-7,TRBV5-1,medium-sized,CASSSLEGSYEQYF,TGCGCCAGCAGCTCCCTGGAGGGCTCCTACGAGCAGTACTTC
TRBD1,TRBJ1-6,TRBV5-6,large,CASSSFFGQGNSPLHF,TGTGCCAGCAGCTCCTTCTTCGGACAGGGTAATTCACCCCTCCACTTT
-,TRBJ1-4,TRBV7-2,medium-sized,CASSSRAGGPNEKLFF,TGTGCCAGCAGCTCGCGAGCCGGGGGCCCTAATGAAAAACTGTTTTTT
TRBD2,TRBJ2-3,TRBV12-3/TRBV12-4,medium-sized,CASRKAGGHGTQYF,TGTGCCAGCAGGAAGGCGGGGGGGCACGGTACGCAGTATTTT
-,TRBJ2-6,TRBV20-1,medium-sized,CSARVPGGPGANVLTF,TGCAGTGCTAGAGTGCCCGGTGGCCCTGGGGCCAACGTCCTGACTTTC
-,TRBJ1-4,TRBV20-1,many,CSAREGANEKLFF,TGCAGTGCTAGAGAGGGTGCCAATGAAAAACTGTTTTTT
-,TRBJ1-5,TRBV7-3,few,CASSVQKNQPQHF,TGTGCCAGCTCCGTACAGAAGAATCAGCCCCAGCATTTT
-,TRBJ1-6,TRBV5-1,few,CASSSDGGPSPLHF,TGCGCCAGCAGCTCCGACGGGGGCCCTTCACCCCTCCACTTT
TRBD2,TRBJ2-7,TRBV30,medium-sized,CAWNPLASPYEQYF,TGTGCCTGGAACCCACTAGCGAGCCCCTACGAGCAGTACTTC
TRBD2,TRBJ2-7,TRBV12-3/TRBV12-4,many,CASSSKRRTSGGADEQYF,TGTGCCAGCAGTTCTAAACGACGGACTAGCGGGGGGGCCGACGAGCAGTACTTC
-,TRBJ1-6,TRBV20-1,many,CSARDNRADNSPLHF,TGCAGTGCTAGAGATAACAGGGCCGATAATTCACCCCTCCACTTT
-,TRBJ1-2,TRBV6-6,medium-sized,CASRKEISNYGYTF,TGTGCCAGCAGGAAGGAGATTTCTAACTATGGCTACACCTTC
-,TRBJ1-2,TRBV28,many,CASSLVGGFGYTF,TGTGCCAGCAGTTTGGTCGGGGGCTTTGGCTACACCTTC
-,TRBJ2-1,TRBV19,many,CASTLRHSYNEQFF,TGTGCCAGTACCTTAAGACACTCCTACAATGAGCAGTTCTTC
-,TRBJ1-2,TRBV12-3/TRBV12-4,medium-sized,CASSSRKSHGYTF,TGTGCCAGCAGTTCCCGCAAAAGTCATGGCTACACCTTC
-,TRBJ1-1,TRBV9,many,CASSPHRLNTEAFF,TGTGCCAGCAGCCCTCACAGGTTGAACACTGAAGCTTTCTTT
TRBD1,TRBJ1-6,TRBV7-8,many,CASSSPGTGPDSPLHF,TGTGCCAGCAGCTCCCCTGGGACAGGGCCGGATTCACCCCTCCACTTT
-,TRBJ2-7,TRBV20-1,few,CSARRDVSYEQYF,TGCAGTGCTCGAAGGGACGTCTCCTACGAGCAGTACTTC
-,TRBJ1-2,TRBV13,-,CASSPKQGMTNYGYTF,TGTGCCAGCAGCCCGAAACAGGGTATGACTAACTATGGCTACACCTTC
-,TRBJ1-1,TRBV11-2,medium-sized,CASSHTDSRMDTEAFF,TGTGCCAGCAGCCATACGGACAGTCGTATGGACACTGAAGCTTTCTTT
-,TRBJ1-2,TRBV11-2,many,CASSLGSNYGYTF,TGTGCCAGCAGCTTGGGCAGTAACTATGGCTACACCTTC
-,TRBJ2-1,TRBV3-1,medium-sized,CASSQEKSGGIGYNEQFF,TGTGCCAGCAGCCAAGAGAAATCAGGGGGGATTGGGTACAATGAGCAGTTCTTC
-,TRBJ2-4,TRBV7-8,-,CASSLGGQNIQYF,TGTGCCAGCAGCTTAGGTGGGCAAAACATTCAGTACTTC
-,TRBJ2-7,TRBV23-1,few,CASNEHPSSYEQYF,TGCGCCAGCAATGAACACCCGAGCTCCTACGAGCAGTACTTC
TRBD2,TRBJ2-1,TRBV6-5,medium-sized,CASSYGLAGVNEQFF,TGTGCCAGCAGTTATGGGCTAGCGGGGGTGAATGAGCAGTTCTTC
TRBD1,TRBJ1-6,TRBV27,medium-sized,CASSWTGGNSPLHF,TGTGCCAGCAGCTGGACAGGGGGTAATTCACCCCTCCACTTT
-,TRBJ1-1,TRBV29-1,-,CSVETRRNTEAFF,TGCAGCGTCGAGACTCGTAGAAACACTGAAGCTTTCTTT